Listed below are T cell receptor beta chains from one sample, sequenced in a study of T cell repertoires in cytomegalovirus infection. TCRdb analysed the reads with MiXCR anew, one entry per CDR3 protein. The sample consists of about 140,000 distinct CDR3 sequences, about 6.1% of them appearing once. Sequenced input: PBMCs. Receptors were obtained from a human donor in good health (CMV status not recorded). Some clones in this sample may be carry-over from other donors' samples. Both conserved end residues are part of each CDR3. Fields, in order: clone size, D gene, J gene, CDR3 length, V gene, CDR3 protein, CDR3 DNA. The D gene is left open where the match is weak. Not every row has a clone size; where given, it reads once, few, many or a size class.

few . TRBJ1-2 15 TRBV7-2 CASSTPDSRWSGYTF TGTGCCAGCAGCACCCCCGATTCTCGATGGAGTGGCTACACCTTC
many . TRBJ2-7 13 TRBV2 CASDRDSSYEQYF TGTGCCAGCGACCGGGACTCCTCCTACGAGCAGTACTTC
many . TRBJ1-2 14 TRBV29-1 CSVEADRTNYGYTF TGCAGCGTTGAGGCCGACAGGACTAACTATGGCTACACCTTC
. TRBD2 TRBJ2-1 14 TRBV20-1 CSARRERGERGQFF TGCAGTGCTCGCCGGGAGCGGGGGGAACGGGGACAGTTCTTC
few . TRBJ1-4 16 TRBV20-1 CSASIPRPGLGEKLFF TGCAGTGCTAGTATTCCCCGGCCAGGGTTGGGTGAAAAACTGTTTTTT
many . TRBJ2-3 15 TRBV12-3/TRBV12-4 CASSPLGSTADTQYF TGTGCCAGCAGTCCGCTCGGGTCCACGGCAGATACGCAGTATTTT
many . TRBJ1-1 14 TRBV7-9 CASSSGGGNTEAFF TGTGCCAGCAGCTCGGGAGGGGGGAACACTGAAGCTTTCTTT
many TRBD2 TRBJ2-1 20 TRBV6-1 CASSEALQGLTSGGGNEQFF TGTGCCAGCAGTGAAGCGCTTCAAGGCCTGACTAGCGGGGGAGGGAATGAGCAGTTCTTC
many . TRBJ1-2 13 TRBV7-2 CASSSPQGGGYTF TGTGCCAGCAGCAGCCCACAGGGTGGCGGCTACACCTTC
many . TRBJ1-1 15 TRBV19 CASSTRTGRNTEAFF TGTGCCAGTAGTACTCGGACGGGAAGGAACACTGAAGCTTTCTTT
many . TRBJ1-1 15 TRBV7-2 CASSLELRGGAEAFF TGTGCCAGCAGCTTAGAGCTCAGGGGTGGGGCTGAAGCTTTCTTT
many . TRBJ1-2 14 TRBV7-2 CASSLHRDNYGYTF TGTGCCAGCAGCTTACACAGAGATAACTATGGCTACACCTTC